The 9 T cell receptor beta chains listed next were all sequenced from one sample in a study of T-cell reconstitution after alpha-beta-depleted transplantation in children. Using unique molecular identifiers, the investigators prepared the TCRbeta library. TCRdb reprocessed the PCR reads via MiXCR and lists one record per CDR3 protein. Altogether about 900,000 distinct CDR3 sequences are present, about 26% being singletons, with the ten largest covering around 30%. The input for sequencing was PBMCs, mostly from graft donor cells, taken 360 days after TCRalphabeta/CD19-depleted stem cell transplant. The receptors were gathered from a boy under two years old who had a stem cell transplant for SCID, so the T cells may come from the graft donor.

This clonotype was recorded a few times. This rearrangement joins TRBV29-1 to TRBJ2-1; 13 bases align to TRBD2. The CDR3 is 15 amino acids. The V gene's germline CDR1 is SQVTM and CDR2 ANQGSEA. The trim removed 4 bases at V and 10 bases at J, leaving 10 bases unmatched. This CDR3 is CSVAGTSGGAREQFF. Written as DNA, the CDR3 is TGCAGCGTTGCGGGTACTAGCGGGGGGGCAAGAGAGCAGTTCTTC.

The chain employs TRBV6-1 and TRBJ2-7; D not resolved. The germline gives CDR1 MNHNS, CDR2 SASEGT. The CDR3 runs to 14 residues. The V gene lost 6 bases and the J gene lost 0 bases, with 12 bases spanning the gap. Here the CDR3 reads CASSINPSSYEQYF. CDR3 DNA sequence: TGTGCCAGCAGCATTAATCCTAGCTCCTACGAGCAGTACTTC.

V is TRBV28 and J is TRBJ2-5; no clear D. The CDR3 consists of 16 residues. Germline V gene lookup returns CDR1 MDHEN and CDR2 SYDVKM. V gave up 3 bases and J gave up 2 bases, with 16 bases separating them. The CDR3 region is CASSFYRTYQQETQYF. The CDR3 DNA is TGTGCCAGCAGTTTTTACCGGACGTACCAACAAGAGACCCAGTACTTC. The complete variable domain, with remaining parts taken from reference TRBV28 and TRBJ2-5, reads DVKVTQSSRYLVKRTGEKVFLECVQDMDHENMFWYRQDPGLGLRLIYFSYDVKMKEKGDIPEGYSVSREKKERFSLILESASTNQTSMYLCASSFYRTYQQETQYFGPGTRLLVL.

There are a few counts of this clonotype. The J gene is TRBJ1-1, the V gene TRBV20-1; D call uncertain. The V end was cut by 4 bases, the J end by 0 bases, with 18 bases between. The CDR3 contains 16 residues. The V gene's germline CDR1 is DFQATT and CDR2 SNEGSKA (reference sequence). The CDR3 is CSATGWTSEVNTEAFF. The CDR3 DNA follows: TGCAGTGCTACCGGATGGACGTCAGAAGTGAACACTGAAGCTTTCTTT.

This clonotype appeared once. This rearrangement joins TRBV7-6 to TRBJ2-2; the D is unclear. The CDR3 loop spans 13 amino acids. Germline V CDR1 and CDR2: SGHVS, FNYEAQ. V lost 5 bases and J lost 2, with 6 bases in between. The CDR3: CASSRVNTGELFF. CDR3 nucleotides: TGTGCCAGCAGCCGAGTTAACACCGGGGAGCTGTTTTTT.

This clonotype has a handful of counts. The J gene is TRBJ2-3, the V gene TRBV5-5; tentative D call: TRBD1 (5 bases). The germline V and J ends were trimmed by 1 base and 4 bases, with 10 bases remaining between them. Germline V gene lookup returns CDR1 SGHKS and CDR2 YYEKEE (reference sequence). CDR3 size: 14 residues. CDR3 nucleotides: TGTGCCAGCAGCTTGTTTGGCAGGGCAGATACGCAGTATTTT. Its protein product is CASSLFGRADTQYF.

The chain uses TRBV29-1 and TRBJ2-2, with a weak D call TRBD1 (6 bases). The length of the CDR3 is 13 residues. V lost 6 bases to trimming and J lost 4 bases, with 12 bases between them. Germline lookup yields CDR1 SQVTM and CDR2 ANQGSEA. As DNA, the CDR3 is TGCAGCGTCAAGGACAGATCCACCGGGGAGCTGTTTTTT. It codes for CSVKDRSTGELFF.

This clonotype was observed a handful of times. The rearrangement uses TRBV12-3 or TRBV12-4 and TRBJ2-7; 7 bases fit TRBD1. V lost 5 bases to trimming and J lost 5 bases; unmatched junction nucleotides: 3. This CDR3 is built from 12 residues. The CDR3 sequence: CASSPGQDEQYF. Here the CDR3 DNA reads TGTGCCAGCAGTCCTGGACAGGACGAGCAGTACTTC.

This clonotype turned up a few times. The CDR3 loop is CASSQGPTVLGKETQYF. The CDR3, as DNA: TGCGCCAGCAGCCAAGGGCCTACAGTCTTAGGGAAAGAGACCCAGTACTTC. The V gene is TRBV4-3, the J gene TRBJ2-5; D is ambiguous. This CDR3 spans 17 amino acids. V lost 1 base, J lost 3 bases, and 18 bases lay in between. CDR1 is LGHNA, CDR2 YSLEER, per germline.